This record concerns one T cell receptor (beta chain) sequence. This record comes from a study of PD-L1 blockade in urothelial cancer. Study context: Blood was subjected to analysis at 3 weeks (second dose) and 6 weeks following treatment start. Median T cell yield from blood was approximately 130,000.

Germline V gives CDR1 SGHRS, CDR2 YFSETQ. V lost 0 bases and J lost 4; bases outside the gene matches: 12. The CDR3 contains 17 residues. Time point specified: pretreatment peripheral blood. The study enrolled patients with locally advanced or metastatic urothelial carcinoma. Spiking each PCR with synthetic TCR analog templates was performed. Sequencing was performed with immunoSEQ multiplex PCR; in TCRdb, only in-frame clones are kept and a portion is missing. The sample yields about 37,000 clones, around 82% seen once. This clonotype originated in a man aged 55 to 69 with urothelial cancer. The chain uses TRBV5-1 and TRBJ1-2, with 7 bases lining up with TRBD1. Sequences were derived from PBMCs, sampled around atezolizumab (anti-PD-L1) treatment. DNA for the CDR3: TGCGCCAGCAGCTTGGGGCCCGAACAGGGGTCGGGCTATGGCTACACCTTC. It translates to CASSLGPEQGSGYGYTF.